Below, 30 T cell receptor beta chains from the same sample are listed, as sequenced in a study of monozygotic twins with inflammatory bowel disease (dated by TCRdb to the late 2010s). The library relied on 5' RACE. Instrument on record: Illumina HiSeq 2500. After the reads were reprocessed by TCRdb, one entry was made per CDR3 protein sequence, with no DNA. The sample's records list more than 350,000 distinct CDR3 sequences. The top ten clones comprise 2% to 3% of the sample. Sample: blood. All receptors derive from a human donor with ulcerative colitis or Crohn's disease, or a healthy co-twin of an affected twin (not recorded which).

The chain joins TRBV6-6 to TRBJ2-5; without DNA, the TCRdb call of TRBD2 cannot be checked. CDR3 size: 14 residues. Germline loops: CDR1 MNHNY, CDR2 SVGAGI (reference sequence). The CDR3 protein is CASSSRTSGGDQYF.

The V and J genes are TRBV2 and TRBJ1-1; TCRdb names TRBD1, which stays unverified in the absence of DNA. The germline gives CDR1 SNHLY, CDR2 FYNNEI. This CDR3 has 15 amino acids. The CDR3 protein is CASSVQGALNTEAFF.

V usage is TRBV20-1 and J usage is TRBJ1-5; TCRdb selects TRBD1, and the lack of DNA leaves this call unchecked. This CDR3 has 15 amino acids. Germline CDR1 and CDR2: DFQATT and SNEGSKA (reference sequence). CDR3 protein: CSAREGTGQRAPQHF.

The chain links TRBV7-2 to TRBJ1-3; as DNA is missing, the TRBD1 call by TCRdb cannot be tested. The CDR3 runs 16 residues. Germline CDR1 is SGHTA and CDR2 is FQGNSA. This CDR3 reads CASSLGPLHSGNTIYF.

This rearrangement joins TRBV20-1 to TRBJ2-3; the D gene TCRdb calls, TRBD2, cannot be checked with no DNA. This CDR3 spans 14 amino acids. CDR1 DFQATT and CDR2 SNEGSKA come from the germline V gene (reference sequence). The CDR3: CSASRGGGTDTQYF.

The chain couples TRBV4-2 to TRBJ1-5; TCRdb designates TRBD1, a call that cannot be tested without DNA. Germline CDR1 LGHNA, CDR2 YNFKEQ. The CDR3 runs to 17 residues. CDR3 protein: CASSQDGGVSSNQPQHF.

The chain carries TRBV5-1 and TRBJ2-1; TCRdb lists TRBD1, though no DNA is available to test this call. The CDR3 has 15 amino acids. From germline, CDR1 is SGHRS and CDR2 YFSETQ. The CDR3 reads CASSTGGGPYNEQFF.

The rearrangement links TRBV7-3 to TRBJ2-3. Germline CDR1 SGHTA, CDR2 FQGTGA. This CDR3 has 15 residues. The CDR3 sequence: CASSLTGTRTDTQYF. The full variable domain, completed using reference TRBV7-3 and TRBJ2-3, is GAGVSQTPSNKVTEKGKYVELRCDPISGHTALYWYRQSLGQGPEFLIYFQGTGAADDSGLPNDRFFAVRPEGSVSTLKIQRTERGDSAVYLCASSLTGTRTDTQYFGPGTRLTVL.

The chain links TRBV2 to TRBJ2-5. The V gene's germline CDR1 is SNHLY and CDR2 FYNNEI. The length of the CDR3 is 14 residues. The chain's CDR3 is CASRDSGPQETQYF.

The CDR3 protein is CATSDFDDIRGGMNTEAFF. The chain uses TRBV24-1 and TRBJ1-1. Germline V lookup: CDR1 KGHDR, CDR2 SFDVKD. The CDR3 has 19 amino acids.

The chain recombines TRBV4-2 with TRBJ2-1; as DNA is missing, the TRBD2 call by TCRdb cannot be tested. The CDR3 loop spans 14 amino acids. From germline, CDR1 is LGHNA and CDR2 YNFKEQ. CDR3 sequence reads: CASSQGGSTNEQFF.

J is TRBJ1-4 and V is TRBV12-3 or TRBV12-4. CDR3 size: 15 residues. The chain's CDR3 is CASSFLLAGNEKLFF.

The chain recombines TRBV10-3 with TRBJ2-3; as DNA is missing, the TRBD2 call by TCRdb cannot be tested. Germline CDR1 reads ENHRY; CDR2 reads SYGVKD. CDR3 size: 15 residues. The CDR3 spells CAISELAGRTDTQYF.

The CDR3 loop is CASSKGQGTGELFF. V is TRBV6-6 and J is TRBJ2-2; TCRdb gives TRBD1 as the D gene, but with no DNA this cannot be confirmed. The CDR3 extends over 14 amino acids. Germline V gene sequence: CDR1 MNHNY, CDR2 SVGAGI (reference sequence).

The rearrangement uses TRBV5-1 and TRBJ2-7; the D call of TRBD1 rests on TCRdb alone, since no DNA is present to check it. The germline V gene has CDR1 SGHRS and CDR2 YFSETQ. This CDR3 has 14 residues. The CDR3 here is CASSLDGAGSEQYF.

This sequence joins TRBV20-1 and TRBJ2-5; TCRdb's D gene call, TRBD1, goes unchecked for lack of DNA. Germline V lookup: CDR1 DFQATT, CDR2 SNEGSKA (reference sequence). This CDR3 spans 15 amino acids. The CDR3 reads CSAQPGTGGRETQYF.

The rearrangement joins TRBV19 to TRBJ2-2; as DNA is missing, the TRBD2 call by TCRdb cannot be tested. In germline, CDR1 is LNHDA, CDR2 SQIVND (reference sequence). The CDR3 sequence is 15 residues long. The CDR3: CASNPLAGVGGELFF.

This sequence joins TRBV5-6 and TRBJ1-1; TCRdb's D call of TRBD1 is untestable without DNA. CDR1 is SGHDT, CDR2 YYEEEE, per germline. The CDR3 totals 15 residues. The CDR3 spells CASSFSTGGLTEAFF. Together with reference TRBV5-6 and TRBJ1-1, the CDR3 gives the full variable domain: DAGVTQSPTHLIKTRGQQVTLRCSPKSGHDTVSWYQQALGQGPQFIFQYYEEEERQRGNFPDRFSGHQFPNYSSELNVNALLLGDSALYLCASSFSTGGLTEAFFGQGTRLTVV.

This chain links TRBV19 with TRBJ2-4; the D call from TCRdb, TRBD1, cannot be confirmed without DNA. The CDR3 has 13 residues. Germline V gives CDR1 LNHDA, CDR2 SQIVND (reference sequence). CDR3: CATTGDLPNIQYF.

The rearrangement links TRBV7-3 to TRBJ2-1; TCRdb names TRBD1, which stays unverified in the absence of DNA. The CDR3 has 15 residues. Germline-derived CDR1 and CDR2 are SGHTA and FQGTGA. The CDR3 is CASSSDRGDHNEQFF.

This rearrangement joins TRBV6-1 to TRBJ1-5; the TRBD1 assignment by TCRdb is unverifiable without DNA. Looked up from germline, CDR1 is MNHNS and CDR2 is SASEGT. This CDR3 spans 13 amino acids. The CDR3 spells CASSGDRDQPQHF.

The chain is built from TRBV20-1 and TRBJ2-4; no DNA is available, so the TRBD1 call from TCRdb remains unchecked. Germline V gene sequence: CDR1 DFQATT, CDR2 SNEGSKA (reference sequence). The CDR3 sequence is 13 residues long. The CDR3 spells CSALRDRENIQYF.

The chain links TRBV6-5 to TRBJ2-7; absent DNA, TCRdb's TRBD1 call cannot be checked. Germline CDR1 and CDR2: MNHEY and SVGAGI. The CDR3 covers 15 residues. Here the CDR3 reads CASSYLPPMSYEQYF.

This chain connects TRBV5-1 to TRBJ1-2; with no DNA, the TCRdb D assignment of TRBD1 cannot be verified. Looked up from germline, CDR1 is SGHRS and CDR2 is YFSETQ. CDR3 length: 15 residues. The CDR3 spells CASSLDGGTRYGYTF.

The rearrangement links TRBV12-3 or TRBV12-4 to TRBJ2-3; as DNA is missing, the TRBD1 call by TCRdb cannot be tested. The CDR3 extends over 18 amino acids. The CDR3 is CASSLLKDSSFLTDTQYF.

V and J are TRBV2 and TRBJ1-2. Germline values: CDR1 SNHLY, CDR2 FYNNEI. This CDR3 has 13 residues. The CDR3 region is CASSEPGLYGYTF.

CDR3 sequence: CASSHMSRPYEQYF. The chain is built from TRBV4-1 and TRBJ2-7. The length of the CDR3 is 14 residues. CDR1 is MGHRA and CDR2 is YSYEKL in the germline V gene.

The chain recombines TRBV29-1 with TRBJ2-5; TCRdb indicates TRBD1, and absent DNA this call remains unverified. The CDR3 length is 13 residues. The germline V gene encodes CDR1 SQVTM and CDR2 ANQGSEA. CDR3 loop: CSVVPEGQETQYF.

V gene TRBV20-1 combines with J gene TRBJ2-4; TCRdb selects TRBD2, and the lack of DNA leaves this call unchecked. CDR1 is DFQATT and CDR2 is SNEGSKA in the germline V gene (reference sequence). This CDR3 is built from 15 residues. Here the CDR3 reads CSARQFEEGKNIQYF.

CDR3 loop: CASSQGGAGGARDTQYF. The V and J genes are TRBV4-1 and TRBJ2-3; TCRdb returns TRBD2, unconfirmable since there is no DNA. Germline V gene sequence: CDR1 MGHRA, CDR2 YSYEKL. The CDR3 totals 17 residues.